One sample yielded the 19 T cell receptor beta chains listed below, sequenced in a study of cytomegalovirus exposure and HLA in healthy donors. The protocol was immunoSEQ multiplex PCR, while the TCRdb copy is restricted to in-frame clones and leaves out a portion. The sample lists approximately 230,000 clones; about 90% were seen once. Input material: PBMCs. These TCRs come from a man between 18 and 29 years old in good health and CMV-seropositive.

This clone was detected only once. The chain recombines TRBV6-5 with TRBJ2-1; possible D gene TRBD2, 6 bases. From germline, CDR1 is MNHEY and CDR2 SVGAGI. The V end was cut by 5 bases, the J end by 10 bases, with 18 bases between. The CDR3 length is 14 residues. CDR3 sequence reads: CASSPTRRAGEQFF. CDR3 DNA: TGTGCCAGCAGTCCCACGAGGAGGGCGGGAGAGCAGTTCTTC.

This clone was recorded once. The rearrangement joins TRBV15 to TRBJ1-5; TRBD1 might be the D (6 bases). The CDR3 contains 15 residues. CDR1 and CDR2 from the germline V gene are LNHNV and YYDKDF (reference sequence). V was shortened by 1 base and J by 4 bases, with 11 bases between the two germline ends. The CDR3, as DNA: TGTGCCACCAGCAGAGTTCAGGGGATAAATCAGCCCCAGCATTTT. It yields the protein CATSRVQGINQPQHF.

This chain links TRBV4-1 with TRBJ1-2, with 8 bases matching TRBD1. Germline V CDR1 and CDR2: MGHRA, YSYEKL. J lost 2 bases, V lost 4 bases, and 6 bases had no gene match. This CDR3 comprises 15 residues. The CDR3 DNA reads TGCGCCAGCAGCCCAGGACAGGGAGGAAACTATGGCTACACCTTC. Its protein product is CASSPGQGGNYGYTF.

The V gene is TRBV30, the J gene TRBJ2-1; 7 positions agree with TRBD2. V trimming: 3 bases; J trimming: 4 bases; junction bases outside the gene matches: 12. This CDR3 is 16 amino acids long. In germline, CDR1 is GTSNPN, CDR2 SVGIG (reference sequence). CDR3 sequence reads: CAWRIPLGGGYNEQFF. The CDR3 DNA reads TGTGCCTGGAGGATCCCCTTGGGGGGAGGGTACAATGAGCAGTTCTTC.

CDR3 nucleotide sequence: TGTGCCAGCTCACCGAGAGTCCTTTATGGCTACACCTTC. Translation gives CASSPRVLYGYTF. The chain employs TRBV18 and TRBJ1-2; D remains unclear. The CDR3 length is 13 residues. Germline values: CDR1 KGHSH, CDR2 LQKENI. V shed 3 bases and J shed 5 bases, with 10 bases lying between them.

J is TRBJ2-1 and V is TRBV9; D gene uncertain. With 5 bases removed from V and 0 bases from J, the gap between germline ends came to 12 bases. The CDR3 length is 15 residues. Germline CDR1 SGDLS, CDR2 YYNGEE. The CDR3 nucleotides read TGTGCCAGCAGGGACCCTCGGAGCTCCTACAATGAGCAGTTCTTC. It codes for CASRDPRSSYNEQFF.

The CDR3 is CASSLAAGLDEQYF. CDR3 nucleotide sequence: TGCGCCAGCAGCTTGGCCGCGGGTTTGGACGAGCAGTACTTC. The chain combines TRBV5-1 with TRBJ2-7, with a tentative D call TRBD2 (5 bases). CDR3 length equals 14 residues. CDR1 is SGHRS and CDR2 is YFSETQ in the germline V gene. Between the trimmed V and J ends, which lost 0 bases and 5 bases, there was a span of 12 bases.

The V and J genes are TRBV6-1 and TRBJ2-3; D gene uncertain. The CDR3 loop spans 15 amino acids. Germline V CDR1 and CDR2: MNHNS, SASEGT. The germline V and J ends were trimmed by 1 base and 2 bases, with 10 bases remaining between them. The CDR3 reads CASSEEGRYTDTQYF. The CDR3 DNA reads TGTGCCAGCAGTGAAGAGGGCCGGTACACAGATACGCAGTATTTT.

CDR3 nucleotides: TGCGCCAGCAGTGCTTTAGGGATGGAGTACGGTGAGCAGTTCTTC. Protein sequence: CASSALGMEYGEQFF. The rearrangement joins TRBV10-2 to TRBJ2-1; D not resolved. CDR1 is WSHSY, CDR2 SAAADI, per germline. CDR3 length: 15 amino acids. The V gene lost 4 bases and the J gene lost 9 bases, with 19 bases spanning the gap.

J is TRBJ2-1 and V is TRBV2; 10 positions agree with TRBD1. With V trimmed by 4 bases and J by 8 bases, 8 bases remained unmatched. This CDR3 has 15 residues. Germline CDR1 reads SNHLY; CDR2 reads FYNNEI. The CDR3 region is CASSAGTGDAHEQFF. DNA for the CDR3: TGTGCCAGCAGTGCGGGGACAGGGGATGCCCATGAGCAGTTCTTC.

The V and J genes are TRBV27 and TRBJ2-7; no definite D call. Trimming stripped 0 bases from V and 0 bases from J, with 12 bases between. The CDR3 sequence is 16 residues long. Germline CDR1 and CDR2: MNHEY and SMNVEV (reference sequence). In nucleotides, the CDR3 is TGTGCCAGCAGTTTATCAGTTAGCTGGAGCTCCTACGAGCAGTACTTC. It yields the protein CASSLSVSWSSYEQYF.

The chain combines TRBV27 with TRBJ2-3, with a weak D call TRBD1 (5 bases). V was pared by 2 bases and J by 0 bases, with 9 bases between. The CDR3 totals 15 residues. Germline assignment: CDR1 MNHEY and CDR2 SMNVEV (reference sequence). This chain's CDR3 is CASSLEDTSTDTQYF. CDR3 in DNA: TGTGCCAGCAGTTTAGAGGACACAAGCACAGATACGCAGTATTTT.

This clone was counted at least ten times. The chain joins TRBV4-2 to TRBJ2-7; 13 bases align to TRBD2. Germline V CDR1 and CDR2: LGHNA, YNFKEQ. Unmatched junction bases numbered 1, after V lost 4 bases and J lost 4 bases. This CDR3 is built from 14 residues. CDR3 sequence: CASSPLAGGYEQYF. Written as DNA, the CDR3 is TGTGCCAGCAGCCCACTAGCGGGAGGGTACGAGCAGTACTTC.

V gene TRBV9 combines with J gene TRBJ2-5, with D possibly TRBD2 on 5 matching bases. The CDR3 runs 13 residues. Deletions cut 4 bases from V and 2 bases from J, with 9 bases between. Germline loops: CDR1 SGDLS, CDR2 YYNGEE. The CDR3 protein is CASSKSGQETQYF. The CDR3, as DNA: TGTGCCAGCAGCAAAAGCGGACAAGAGACCCAGTACTTC.

The chain is built from TRBV2 and TRBJ2-2; 11 positions agree with TRBD1. Germline-derived CDR1 and CDR2 are SNHLY and FYNNEI. The CDR3 runs 16 residues. V lost 6 bases to trimming and J lost 4 bases; unmatched junction nucleotides: 7. The CDR3: CASSASGTGGTGELFF. The CDR3 DNA reads as TGTGCCAGCAGCGCCTCCGGGACAGGGGGCACCGGGGAGCTGTTTTTT.

This chain's CDR3 is CASSRYQSTEAFF. CDR3 sequence (DNA): TGTGCCAGCAGCAGATATCAGAGCACTGAAGCTTTCTTT. This rearrangement joins TRBV5-4 to TRBJ1-1; D is unresolved. Trimming pared 4 bases from V and 4 bases from J, leaving 11 bases between. Germline V lookup: CDR1 SGHNT, CDR2 YYREEE (reference sequence). This CDR3 comprises 13 residues.

This clone was found many times. V is TRBV18 and J is TRBJ2-6, with D perhaps matching TRBD1 (6 bases). Germline assignment: CDR1 KGHSH and CDR2 LQKENI. The CDR3 is 16 residues long. V gave up 3 bases and J gave up 3 bases, with 12 bases separating them. The CDR3 region has the DNA TGTGCCAGCTCACCCACCAGGGGTAGTGGGGCCAACGTCCTGACTTTC. Protein product: CASSPTRGSGANVLTF.

The rearrangement uses TRBV5-5 and TRBJ1-5; D possibly corresponds to TRBD1 (5 bases). The CDR3 length is 14 residues. Trimming stripped 4 bases from V and 7 bases from J, with 15 bases between. From germline, CDR1 is SGHKS and CDR2 YYEKEE (reference sequence). The CDR3 reads CASSPGTRGQPQHF. The DNA for the CDR3 is TGTGCCAGCAGCCCCGGGACGCGAGGCCAGCCCCAGCATTTT.

This chain uses TRBV6-5 with TRBJ2-1, with D uncertain. From germline, CDR1 is MNHEY and CDR2 SVGAGI. The V end was cut by 6 bases, the J end by 9 bases, with 12 bases between. This CDR3 is 12 amino acids long. The CDR3 reads CASRRQRGEQFF. In nucleotides, the CDR3 is TGTGCCAGCAGGAGGCAACGAGGTGAGCAGTTCTTC.